These 16 T cell receptor beta chains came from one sample sequenced in a study of blood T cell repertoires in COVID-19. Libraries were prepared by immunoSEQ multiplex PCR; TCRdb keeps only in-frame clonotypes and omits some of them. The sample carries more than 350,000 clones, approximately 88% recorded once. Specimen: peripheral blood. The receptors shown here come from a woman between 25 and 40 years old with COVID-19, enrolled during active disease.

This clone was recorded a few times. The chain uses TRBV7-9 and TRBJ2-7; D possibly corresponds to TRBD1 (5 bases). The CDR3 loop spans 16 amino acids. V lost 5 bases and J lost 0, with 17 bases in between. Germline V gene sequence: CDR1 SEHNR, CDR2 FQNEAQ (reference sequence). CDR3 nucleotide sequence: TGTGCCAGCAGCCCATCGACAGCATACAGCTCCTACGAGCAGTACTTC. Its protein is CASSPSTAYSSYEQYF.

The chain couples TRBV27 to TRBJ1-2, with 9 nucleotides matching TRBD1. Germline V gene sequence: CDR1 MNHEY, CDR2 SMNVEV (reference sequence). CDR3 length equals 13 residues. Trimming at V came to 6 bases and at J to 9 bases, leaving 8 bases not matched to a gene. The DNA for the CDR3 is TGTGCCAGCAGCTCCGGGACAGGGATGAGCTACACCTTC. The encoded protein is CASSSGTGMSYTF.

The chain joins TRBV11-2 to TRBJ2-2; D might be TRBD1 (8 bases). CDR1 is SGHAT, CDR2 FQNNGV, per germline. V gave up 4 bases and J gave up 10 bases, with 16 bases separating them. CDR3 length equals 14 residues. The CDR3 nucleotides are TGTGCCAGCAGCTCACGGACAGGGAGGGAGGAGCTGTTTTTT. Protein: CASSSRTGREELFF.

The V call is TRBV7-6, the J call TRBJ2-5, with TRBD2 matching over 13 bases. J lost 5 bases, V lost 5 bases, and 5 bases had no gene match. Per germline, CDR1 SGHVS and CDR2 FNYEAQ. This CDR3 comprises 15 residues. In DNA, the CDR3 is TGTGCCAGCAGCCAAGGACTAGCGGGAGTGGAGACCCAGTACTTC. Translation gives CASSQGLAGVETQYF.

The chain combines TRBV5-4 with TRBJ2-3, with 14 positions matching TRBD2. There are 17 residues in the CDR3. The J segment lost 0 bases and the V segment lost 4 bases, leaving 4 bases of the junction unmatched. Germline V lookup: CDR1 SGHNT, CDR2 YYREEE (reference sequence). CDR3 DNA: TGTGCCAGCAGCCGCGGACTAGCGGGGGGCAGCACAGATACGCAGTATTTT. Amino acids: CASSRGLAGGSTDTQYF.

The genes are TRBV4-1 and TRBJ1-2, with D perhaps TRBD1 (5 bases). V was clipped by 0 bases and J by 4 bases, with 9 bases between them. The CDR3 is 14 residues long. CDR1 and CDR2 from the germline V gene are MGHRA and YSYEKL. CDR3 sequence (DNA): TGCGCCAGCAGCCAAGAAGAGCAGGGCTATGGCTACACCTTC. As protein: CASSQEEQGYGYTF.

The chain carries TRBV5-4 and TRBJ1-4, with 9 bases that match TRBD1. CDR1 SGHNT and CDR2 YYREEE come from the germline V gene (reference sequence). The CDR3 is 14 amino acids. V was clipped by 0 bases and J by 8 bases; unmatched bases: 2. CDR3 sequence reads: CASSLGTGAEKLFF. The CDR3 coding sequence is TGTGCCAGCAGCTTGGGGACAGGGGCCGAAAAACTGTTTTTT.

The chain links TRBV5-1 to TRBJ1-1, with D hard to call. Germline CDR1 and CDR2: SGHRS and YFSETQ. The CDR3 is 15 amino acids. V was shortened by 4 bases and J by 0 bases, with 13 bases between the two germline ends. CDR3 sequence: CASSPDFAVNTEAFF. DNA for the CDR3: TGCGCCAGCAGCCCGGATTTTGCGGTGAACACTGAAGCTTTCTTT.

The chain recombines TRBV2 with TRBJ2-5; a weak D match, TRBD2 (6 bases). The germline V gene encodes CDR1 SNHLY and CDR2 FYNNEI. V was cut by 2 bases and J by 5 bases, with 21 bases left in between. This CDR3 comprises 17 residues. CDR3 in DNA: TGTGCCAGCAGTGAATTTAAGGGGCAGGGACTCTGGGAGACCCAGTACTTC. Translation: CASSEFKGQGLWETQYF.

The J gene is TRBJ2-3, the V gene TRBV6-6, with 7 bases aligning to TRBD1. The CDR3 is made up of 13 amino acids. Trimming removed 6 bases from V and 6 bases from J; junction bases left unmatched: 6. Germline V lookup: CDR1 MNHNY, CDR2 SVGAGI (reference sequence). The CDR3 sequence: CASSVPQGDTQYF. The CDR3 region has the DNA TGTGCCAGCAGCGTACCACAGGGGGATACGCAGTATTTT.

Comment on this clone: At one end, the junction sequence differs from germline, possibly due to a read error. The chain couples TRBV7-7 to TRBJ2-1; the match to TRBD2 covers 10 bases. Germline lookup yields CDR1 SSHAT and CDR2 FNYEAQ (reference sequence). CDR3 length equals 16 residues. The CDR3 DNA follows: TGTGCTAGCAGCTTAGGCTTGACTAGCGGGTGGGGTGAGCAGTTCTTC. Translated: CASSLGLTSGWGEQFF.

This chain joins TRBV6-2 or TRBV6-3 and TRBJ1-5, with TRBD1 matching over 10 bases. The CDR3 extends over 16 amino acids. V lost 2 bases to trimming and J lost 5 bases; unmatched junction nucleotides: 6. Germline CDR1 MNHEY, CDR2 SVGEGT. The CDR3 is CASSYTPGQGDQPQHF. The CDR3 DNA follows: TGTGCCAGCAGTTACACACCCGGACAGGGGGATCAGCCCCAGCATTTT.

The CDR3 DNA sequence: TGTGCCATCAGGGGGTGGGGGACAGCAGACCAAGAGACCCAGTACTTC. Residues: CAIRGWGTADQETQYF. The chain uses TRBV10-3 and TRBJ2-5; 7 positions agree with TRBD1. Trimming cost V 6 bases and J 0 bases; bases outside gene matches: 10. The CDR3 consists of 16 residues. Germline V gives CDR1 ENHRY, CDR2 SYGVKD.

The V gene is TRBV24-1, the J gene TRBJ2-1; 8 bases map to TRBD2. Losses at the gene ends were 4 bases for V and 7 bases for J; bases not matched to a gene: 8. Germline V gene lookup returns CDR1 KGHDR and CDR2 SFDVKD. The CDR3 extends over 15 amino acids. The CDR3 DNA reads TGTGCCACCAGTGAATCCAGAGCGGGAGCGAATGAGCAGTTCTTC. This codes for CATSESRAGANEQFF.

The rearrangement uses TRBV28 and TRBJ2-3; 12 nucleotides line up with TRBD1. The germline V gene has CDR1 MDHEN and CDR2 SYDVKM. CDR3 length: 22 residues. Trimming cost V 1 base and J 1 base; bases outside gene matches: 18. The CDR3 loop reads CASSLFSLMGIRDRGRTDTQYF. CDR3 DNA: TGTGCCAGCAGTTTATTTTCGCTGATGGGGATCCGGGACAGGGGGCGCACAGATACGCAGTATTTT.

V gene TRBV3-1 (or the pseudogene TRBV3-2) combines with J gene TRBJ1-2; D possibly corresponds to TRBD1 (6 bases). V was cut by 0 bases and J by 7 bases, with 21 bases left in between. There are 17 residues in the CDR3. Germline V gives CDR1 LGHDT, CDR2 YNNKEL (reference sequence). Here the CDR3 DNA reads TGTGCCAGCAGCCAAGACTCCCTATCCGGACAGCTGCGTGGCTACACCTTC. Translated, it gives CASSQDSLSGQLRGYTF.